This is a list of T cell receptor beta chains from one sample in a study of radiation and T cells in renal cell carcinoma. The repertoire was sequenced with immunoSEQ multiplex PCR; TCRdb's copy has only in-frame clones and lacks some. In the table there are 120,000 to 150,000 clones, about 85% of which are singletons. This material consisted of blood, taken from a patient whose treatment included radiotherapy and nephrectomy. Receptors were obtained from a woman aged 70-85 years with renal cell carcinoma. Each CDR3 is given with its conserved first and last residue. D genes are given only for firm matches. Expanded clones are given a class, and other clones once, few, many or no size at all.

>TRBJ1-1|NA|TRBV28|NA
TGTGCCAGCAATTTCCAGGGGTTTTCGAACACTGAAGCTTTCTTT
CASNFQGFSNTEAFF
>TRBJ2-7|few|TRBV6-6|NA
TGTGCCAGCAGTTCGGCCACCTACGAGCAGTACTTC
CASSSATYEQYF
>TRBJ2-1|once|TRBV10-3|TRBD2
TGTGCCATCAGTGAGTCGCCTAGCGGGGATGAGCAGTTCTTC
CAISESPSGDEQFF
>TRBJ2-5|NA|TRBV28|NA
TGTGCCAGCAGTTTATCCGTCAGTCAAGGGGGGGAGACCCAGTACTTC
CASSLSVSQGGETQYF
>TRBJ2-3|once|TRBV7-2|TRBD2
TGTGCCAGCAGCCAACTAGCGGTGAGCACAGATACGCAGTATTTT
CASSQLAVSTDTQYF
>TRBJ1-1|NA|TRBV19|NA
TGTGCCAGTAGTATAGCAGGGCGTTCGAACACTGAAGCTTTCTTT
CASSIAGRSNTEAFF
>TRBJ1-2|NA|TRBV5-6|NA
TGTGCCAGCAGCTCTACCCGTAGGGGGTCCCTTAACTATGGCTACACCTTC
CASSSTRRGSLNYGYTF
>TRBJ1-1|NA|TRBV6-5|TRBD1
TGTGCCAGCAGATTTCCCGGGACAGGGGGCACTGAAGCTTTCTTT
CASRFPGTGGTEAFF
>TRBJ1-5|few|TRBV6-5|NA
TGTGCCAGCAAGCAGGGAAATCAGCCCCAGCATTTT
CASKQGNQPQHF
>TRBJ2-4|NA|TRBV28|NA
TGTGCCTCCTCCTGGGGCAAAAACATTCAGTACTTC
CASSWGKNIQYF
>TRBJ2-7|NA|TRBV7-6|TRBD2
TGTGCCAGCAGCTCACTCCCATCTAGCGGGGGGCTGCGCGAGCAGTACTTC
CASSSLPSSGGLREQYF
>TRBJ2-1|NA|TRBV4-1|NA
TGCGCCAGCAGCCAAGAGTCATACTACAATGAGCAGTTCTTC
CASSQESYYNEQFF
>TRBJ1-6|NA|TRBV4-1|NA
TGCGCCAGCAGCCTACGTATGTGGGCCCATAATTCACCCCTCCACTTT
CASSLRMWAHNSPLHF
>TRBJ1-6|NA|TRBV19|NA
TGTGCCAGTATTGAGACACCTAATTCACCCCTCCACTTT
CASIETPNSPLHF
>TRBJ1-2|NA|TRBV5-1|TRBD1
TGCGCCAGCAGCAAGGAACAGGGGAACTATGGCTACACCTTC
CASSKEQGNYGYTF
>TRBJ2-7|NA|TRBV15|NA
TGTGCCACCAGCAGAGATCGGGGGCGGGGGTTTACCTACGAGCAGTACTTC
CATSRDRGRGFTYEQYF
>TRBJ1-5|NA|TRBV5-6|NA
TGTGCCAGCAGCTTGGCCGGAACGCATAGCAATCAGCCCCAGCATTTT
CASSLAGTHSNQPQHF
>TRBJ1-1|few|TRBV5-4|NA
TGTGCCAGCAGCTTGGCCAAGAACACTGAAGCTTTCTTT
CASSLAKNTEAFF
>TRBJ1-1|NA|TRBV5-3|NA
TGTGCCAGAAGCTGTGGTTGGACTTTCTTT
CARSCGWTFF
>TRBJ1-6|NA|TRBV5-4|NA
TGTGCCAGCAGCCTTCTGGGGGCGGATTCACCCCTCCACTTT
CASSLLGADSPLHF
>TRBJ1-2|NA|TRBV5-1|NA
TGCGCCAGCAGCTTGGACCCCGAGTATGGCTACACCTTC
CASSLDPEYGYTF
>TRBJ1-1|NA|TRBV27|NA
TGTGCCAGCAGTTTATTAGGAGGTGAAGCTTTCTTT
CASSLLGGEAFF
>TRBJ2-2|few|TRBV7-6|NA
TGTGCCAGCAGCTCAGGGCCACCGAACACCGGGGAGCTGTTTTTT
CASSSGPPNTGELFF
>TRBJ1-2|NA|TRBV30|TRBD1
TGTGCCTGGCTTCCCCGGGACAGTGGCTATGGCTACACCTTC
CAWLPRDSGYGYTF
>TRBJ1-2|NA|TRBV5-4|NA
TGTGCCAGCAGCTTGGCCCCGGGGGCCGGCTATGGCTACACCTTC
CASSLAPGAGYGYTF
>TRBJ2-1|NA|TRBV29-1|NA
TGCAGCGTTGTCGATGGGCCCCGGGAGCAGTTCTTC
CSVVDGPREQFF
>TRBJ1-1|NA|TRBV7-9|NA
TGTGCCAGCAGCCTACAGGGTGCCGAAGCTTTCTTT
CASSLQGAEAFF
>TRBJ2-1|NA|TRBV30|NA
TGTGCCTGGACCGGGGGGCCCTACAATGAGCAGTTCTTC
CAWTGGPYNEQFF
>TRBJ2-7|NA|TRBV27|NA
TGTGCCAGCAGTTTAAGGCAACCCTACGAGCAGTACTTC
CASSLRQPYEQYF
>TRBJ1-1|once|TRBV7-2|NA
TGTGCCAGCAGCTTCAAGAGGAACACTGAAGCTTTCTTT
CASSFKRNTEAFF
>TRBJ2-1|NA|TRBV9|NA
TGTGCCAGCAGCGGACATTTAGCGCGAATGGGGGAGCAGTTCTTC
CASSGHLARMGEQFF
>TRBJ2-7|NA|TRBV28|NA
TGTGCCAGCAGTTTAATGGGGAATAACGAGCAGTACTTC
CASSLMGNNEQYF
>TRBJ1-5|NA|TRBV10-3|NA
TGTGCCATCAGTGAAGAACCGACTGGGACGATGGATCAGCCCCAGCATTTT
CAISEEPTGTMDQPQHF
>TRBJ2-1|NA|TRBV5-1|TRBD1
TGCGCCAGCAGCTTGACTTTCCGGGACAGATACAATGAGCAGTTCTTC
CASSLTFRDRYNEQFF
>TRBJ1-1|NA|TRBV28|NA
TGTGCCAGCAGCATCACAGCGAACACTGAAGCTTTCTTT
CASSITANTEAFF
>TRBJ1-2|NA|TRBV14|NA
TGTGCCAGCAGCCACGACAGTACCTATGGCTACACCTTC
CASSHDSTYGYTF
>TRBJ1-2|NA|TRBV6-5|NA
TGTGCCAGCAGTTACCTACAAAACTATGGCTACACCTTC
CASSYLQNYGYTF
>TRBJ1-2|NA|TRBV6-5|NA
TGTGCCAGCAGTCCCAGGGACCGGGCTAACTATGGCTACACCTTC
CASSPRDRANYGYTF
>TRBJ1-6|NA|TRBV19|TRBD1
TGTGCCAGCGGGGGGACAGGGGGCTCTAATTCACCCCTCCACTTT
CASGGTGGSNSPLHF
>TRBJ2-7|NA|TRBV6-5|NA
TGTGCCAGCAGTTACCGACAGAGTTACTTCTACGAGCAGTACTTC
CASSYRQSYFYEQYF
>TRBJ1-3|NA|TRBV7-2|NA
TGTGCCAGCAGCTCCCAGGGAGCTGGAAACACCATATATTTT
CASSSQGAGNTIYF
>TRBJ1-1|NA|TRBV4-2|TRBD1
TGTGCCAGCAGCCCCACCGGGACAGGGCGGACTGAAGCTTTCTTT
CASSPTGTGRTEAFF
>TRBJ2-7|NA|TRBV7-2|TRBD2
TGTGCCAGCAGCGATCTAGGCAGCGGGGCCTCCTACGAGCAGTACTTC
CASSDLGSGASYEQYF
>TRBJ2-4|NA|TRBV27|TRBD1
TGTGCCAGCAGGCGATTACAGGGGGCGTCCAAAAACATTCAGTACTTC
CASRRLQGASKNIQYF
>TRBJ1-5|NA|TRBV5-6|NA
TGTGCCAGCAGCGCCTACAGGGTGAATCAGCCCCAGCATTTT
CASSAYRVNQPQHF
>TRBJ2-1|once|TRBV6-5|NA
TGTGCCAGCAGTCTCCCGGGACTGGGAAATGAGCAGTTCTTC
CASSLPGLGNEQFF
>TRBJ1-1|NA|TRBV27|NA
TGTGCCAGCAGTTTGTCGGTGGACACTGAAGCTTTCTTT
CASSLSVDTEAFF
>TRBJ1-2|NA|TRBV9|NA
TGTGCCAGCAGCGTAGATCCGGGGAGTGGTGGCTACACCTTC
CASSVDPGSGGYTF
>TRBJ1-1|NA|TRBV7-2|NA
TGTGCCAGCAGCTTAGGCCCCTACGGGGACACTGAAGCTTTCTTT
CASSLGPYGDTEAFF
>TRBJ1-1|NA|TRBV5-6|NA
TGTGCCAGCAGCTTGAAGGGACCCATGAACACTGAAGCTTTCTTT
CASSLKGPMNTEAFF
>TRBJ1-2|NA|TRBV28|NA
TGTGCCAGCAGTTTAATGGGAAAGGGTGGCTACACCTTC
CASSLMGKGGYTF
>TRBJ2-5|NA|TRBV5-1|NA
TGCGCCAGCAGCTTGGGAGCTGGAGAGACCCAGTACTTC
CASSLGAGETQYF
>TRBJ1-6|NA|TRBV30|TRBD1
TGTGCCTGGAGTGCCGACAGGGGGGGATCACCCCTCCACTTT
CAWSADRGGSPLHF
>TRBJ2-7|NA|TRBV6-6|TRBD1
TGTGCCAGCAGTCCCATGGGACAGGGAGGAACCTACGAGCAGTACTTC
CASSPMGQGGTYEQYF
>TRBJ2-7|NA|TRBV6-1|NA
TGTGCCAGCAGCCCCTTCCCGACAGAAATGTACGAGCAGTACTTC
CASSPFPTEMYEQYF
>TRBJ2-5|NA|TRBV5-1|TRBD2
TGCGCCAGCAGCGACCGGACTAGCGGGGGAGAGACCCAGTACTTC
CASSDRTSGGETQYF
>TRBJ2-3|NA|TRBV10-3|NA
TGTGCCATCCTGGGGGCTCGCACAGATACGCAGTATTTT
CAILGARTDTQYF
>TRBJ1-3|NA|TRBV30|NA
TGTGCCTGGAGTGGGGGGGCCGGAAACACCATATATTTT
CAWSGGAGNTIYF
>TRBJ2-2|NA|TRBV29-1|TRBD1
TGCAGCGTCGGGACAGGGGCGCCCACCGGGGAGCTGTTTTTT
CSVGTGAPTGELFF